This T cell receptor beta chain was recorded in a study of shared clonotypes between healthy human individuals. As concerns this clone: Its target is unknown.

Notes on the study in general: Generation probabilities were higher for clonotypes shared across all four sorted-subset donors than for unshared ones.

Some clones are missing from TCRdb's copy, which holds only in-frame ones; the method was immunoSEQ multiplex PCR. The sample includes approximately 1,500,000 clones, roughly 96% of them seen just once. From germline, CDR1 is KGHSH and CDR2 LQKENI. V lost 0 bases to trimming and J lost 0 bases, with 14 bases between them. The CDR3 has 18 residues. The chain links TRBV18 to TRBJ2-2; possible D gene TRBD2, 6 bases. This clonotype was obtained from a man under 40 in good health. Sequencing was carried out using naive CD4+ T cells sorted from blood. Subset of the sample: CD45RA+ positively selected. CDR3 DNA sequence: TGTGCCAGCTCACCACCGAGGGCGGGATCCACGAACACCGGGGAGCTGTTTTTT. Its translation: CASSPPRAGSTNTGELFF.